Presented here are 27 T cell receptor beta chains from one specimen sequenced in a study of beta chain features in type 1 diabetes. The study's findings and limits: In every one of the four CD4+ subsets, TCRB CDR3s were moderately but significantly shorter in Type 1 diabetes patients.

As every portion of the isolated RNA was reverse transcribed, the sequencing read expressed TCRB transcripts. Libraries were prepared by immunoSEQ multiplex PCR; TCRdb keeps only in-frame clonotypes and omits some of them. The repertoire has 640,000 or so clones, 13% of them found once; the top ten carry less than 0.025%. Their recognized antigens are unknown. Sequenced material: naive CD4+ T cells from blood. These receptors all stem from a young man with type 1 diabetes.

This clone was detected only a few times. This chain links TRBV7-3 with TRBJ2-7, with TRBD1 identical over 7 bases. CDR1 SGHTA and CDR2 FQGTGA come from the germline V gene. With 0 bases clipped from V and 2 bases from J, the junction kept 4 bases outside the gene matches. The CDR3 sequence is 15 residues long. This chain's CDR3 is CASSLTGTATYEQYF. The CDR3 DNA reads TGTGCCAGCAGCTTAACTGGGACAGCCACCTACGAGCAGTACTTC. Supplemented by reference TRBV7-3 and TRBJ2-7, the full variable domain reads GAGVSQTPSNKVTEKGKYVELRCDPISGHTALYWYRQSLGQGPEFLIYFQGTGAADDSGLPNDRFFAVRPEGSVSTLKIQRTERGDSAVYLCASSLTGTATYEQYFGPGTRLTVT.

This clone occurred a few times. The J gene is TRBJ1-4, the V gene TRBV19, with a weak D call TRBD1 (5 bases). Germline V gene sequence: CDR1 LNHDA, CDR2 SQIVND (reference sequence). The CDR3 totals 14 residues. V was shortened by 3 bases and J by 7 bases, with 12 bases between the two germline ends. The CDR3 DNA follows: TGTGCCAGTAGTATCTCTGGACACATTGAAAAACTGTTTTTT. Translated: CASSISGHIEKLFF.

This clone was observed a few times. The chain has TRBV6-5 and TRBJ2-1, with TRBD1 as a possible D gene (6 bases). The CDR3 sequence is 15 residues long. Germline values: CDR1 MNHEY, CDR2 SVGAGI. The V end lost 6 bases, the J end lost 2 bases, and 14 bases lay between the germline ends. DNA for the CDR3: TGTGCCAGCAGCAGGGGACAACTGACCTACAATGAGCAGTTCTTC. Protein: CASSRGQLTYNEQFF.

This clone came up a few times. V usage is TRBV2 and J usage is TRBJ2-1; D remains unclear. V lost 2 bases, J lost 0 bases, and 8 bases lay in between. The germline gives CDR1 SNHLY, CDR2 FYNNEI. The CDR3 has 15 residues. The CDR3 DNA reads TGTGCCAGCAGTGAAATGGTCTCCTCCTACAATGAGCAGTTCTTC. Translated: CASSEMVSSYNEQFF. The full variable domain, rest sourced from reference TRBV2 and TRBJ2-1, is EPEVTQTPSHQVTQMGQEVILRCVPISNHLYFYWYRQILGQKVEFLVSFYNNEISEKSEIFDDQFSVERPDGSNFTLKIRSTKLEDSAMYFCASSEMVSSYNEQFFGPGTRLTVL.

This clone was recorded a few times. This CDR3 is CASSDQILVTEAFF. The CDR3 DNA reads as TGTGCCAGCAGTGATCAGATATTAGTCACTGAAGCTTTCTTT. The gene calls are TRBV2 and TRBJ1-1, with D uncertain. Germline V gene lookup returns CDR1 SNHLY and CDR2 FYNNEI. This CDR3 comprises 14 residues. Deletions cut 3 bases from V and 4 bases from J, with 12 bases between.

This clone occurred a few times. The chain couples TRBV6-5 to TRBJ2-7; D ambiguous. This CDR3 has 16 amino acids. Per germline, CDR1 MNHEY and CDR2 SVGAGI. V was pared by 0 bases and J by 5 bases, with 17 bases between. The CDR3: CASSYSVMAGRNEQYF. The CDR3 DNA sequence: TGTGCCAGCAGTTACTCGGTTATGGCAGGTCGCAACGAGCAGTACTTC.

CDR3 in DNA: TGTGCCAGCACCGGGGAGGGCAGGGACTTGAACTATGGCTACACCTTC. Its protein is CASTGEGRDLNYGYTF. The chain has TRBV7-9 and TRBJ1-2, with D tentatively TRBD1 (5 bases). This CDR3 region has 16 residues. V lost 7 bases, J lost 2 bases, and 20 bases lay in between. CDR1 and CDR2 from the germline V gene are SEHNR and FQNEAQ (reference sequence).

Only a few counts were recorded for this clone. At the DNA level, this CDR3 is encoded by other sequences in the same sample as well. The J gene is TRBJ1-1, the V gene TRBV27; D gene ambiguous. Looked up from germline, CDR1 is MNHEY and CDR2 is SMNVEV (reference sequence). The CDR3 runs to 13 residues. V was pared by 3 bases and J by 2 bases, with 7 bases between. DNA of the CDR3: TGTGCCAGCAGTTTCCGGGGAAACACTGAAGCTTTCTTT. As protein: CASSFRGNTEAFF.

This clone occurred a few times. The CDR3 DNA sequence: TGTGCCAGCAGGCCCCAGGGTCTGGAGACCCAGTACTTC. As protein: CASRPQGLETQYF. This chain links TRBV6-5 with TRBJ2-5, with a tentative D call TRBD1 (5 bases). CDR3 length: 13 amino acids. V was trimmed by 6 bases and J by 5 bases, leaving 13 bases between them. CDR1 and CDR2 from the germline V gene are MNHEY and SVGAGI.

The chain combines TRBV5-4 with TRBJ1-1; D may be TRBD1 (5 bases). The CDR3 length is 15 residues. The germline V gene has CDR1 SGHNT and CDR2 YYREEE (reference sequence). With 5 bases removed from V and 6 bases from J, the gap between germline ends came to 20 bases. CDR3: CASRDPLGEGAEAFF. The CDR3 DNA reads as TGTGCCAGCAGGGATCCGCTAGGGGAGGGTGCTGAAGCTTTCTTT.

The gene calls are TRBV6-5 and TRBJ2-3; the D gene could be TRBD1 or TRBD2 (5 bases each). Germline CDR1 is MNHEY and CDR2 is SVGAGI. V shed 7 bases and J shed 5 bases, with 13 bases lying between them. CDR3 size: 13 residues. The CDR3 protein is CASKPGPRDTQYF. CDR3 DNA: TGTGCCAGCAAACCGGGACCCCGAGATACGCAGTATTTT.

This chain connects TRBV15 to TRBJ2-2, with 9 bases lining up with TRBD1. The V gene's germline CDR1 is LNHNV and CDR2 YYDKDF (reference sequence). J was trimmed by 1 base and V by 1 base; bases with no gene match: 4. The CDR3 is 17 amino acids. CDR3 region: CATSRGKGQGNTGELFF. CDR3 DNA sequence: TGTGCCACCAGCAGAGGCAAGGGACAGGGGAACACCGGGGAGCTGTTTTTT.

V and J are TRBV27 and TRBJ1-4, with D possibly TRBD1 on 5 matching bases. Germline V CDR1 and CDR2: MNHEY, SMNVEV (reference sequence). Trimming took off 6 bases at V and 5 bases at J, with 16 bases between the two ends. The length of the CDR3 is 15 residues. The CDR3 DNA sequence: TGTGCCAGCAGCCCGAGCCGGGACGGCAATGAAAAACTGTTTTTT. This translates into CASSPSRDGNEKLFF.

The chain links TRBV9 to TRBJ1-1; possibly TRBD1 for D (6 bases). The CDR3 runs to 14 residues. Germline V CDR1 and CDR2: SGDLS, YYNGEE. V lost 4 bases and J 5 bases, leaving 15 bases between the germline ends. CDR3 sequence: CASSPAGGLTEAFF. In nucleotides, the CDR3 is TGTGCCAGCAGCCCCGCGGGGGGCTTAACTGAAGCTTTCTTT. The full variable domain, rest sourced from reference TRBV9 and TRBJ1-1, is DSGVTQTPKHLITATGQRVTLRCSPRSGDLSVYWYQQSLDQGLQFLIQYYNGEERAKGNILERFSAQQFPDLHSELNLSSLELGDSALYFCASSPAGGLTEAFFGQGTRLTVV.

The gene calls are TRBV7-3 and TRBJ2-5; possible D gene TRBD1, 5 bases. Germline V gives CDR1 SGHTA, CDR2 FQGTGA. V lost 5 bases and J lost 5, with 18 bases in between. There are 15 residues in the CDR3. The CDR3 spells CASSRQGGAWETQYF. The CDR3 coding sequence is TGTGCCAGCAGCCGTCAGGGTGGGGCTTGGGAGACCCAGTACTTC.

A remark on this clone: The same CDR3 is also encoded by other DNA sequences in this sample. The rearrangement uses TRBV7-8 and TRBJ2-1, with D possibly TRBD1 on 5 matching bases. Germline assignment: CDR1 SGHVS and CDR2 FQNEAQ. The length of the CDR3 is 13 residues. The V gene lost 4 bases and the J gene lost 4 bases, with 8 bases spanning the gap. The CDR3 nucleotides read TGTGCCAGCAGCTCCGGACAATACAATGAGCAGTTCTTC. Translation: CASSSGQYNEQFF. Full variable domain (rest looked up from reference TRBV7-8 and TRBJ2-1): GAGVSQSPRYKVAKRGQDVALRCDPISGHVSLFWYQQALGQGPEFLTYFQNEAQLDKSGLPSDRFFAERPEGSVSTLKIQRTQQEDSAVYLCASSSGQYNEQFFGPGTRLTVL.

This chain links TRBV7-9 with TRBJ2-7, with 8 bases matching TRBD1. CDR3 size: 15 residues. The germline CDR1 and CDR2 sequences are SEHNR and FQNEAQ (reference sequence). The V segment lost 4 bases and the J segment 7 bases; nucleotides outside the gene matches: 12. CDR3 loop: CASSWSGTGPLEQYF. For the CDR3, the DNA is TGTGCCAGCAGCTGGTCCGGGACAGGCCCCCTGGAGCAGTACTTC.

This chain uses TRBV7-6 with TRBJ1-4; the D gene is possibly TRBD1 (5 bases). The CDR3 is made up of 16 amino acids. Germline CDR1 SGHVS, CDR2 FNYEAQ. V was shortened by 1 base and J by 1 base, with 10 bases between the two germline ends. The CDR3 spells CASSLGPGGTNEKLFF. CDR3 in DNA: TGTGCCAGCAGCTTAGGACCGGGGGGAACTAATGAAAAACTGTTTTTT. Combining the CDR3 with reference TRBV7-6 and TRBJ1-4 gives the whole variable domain GAGVSQSPRYKVTKRGQDVALRCDPISGHVSLYWYRQALGQGPEFLTYFNYEAQQDKSGLPNDRFSAERPEGSISTLTIQRTEQRDSAMYRCASSLGPGGTNEKLFFGSGTQLSVL.

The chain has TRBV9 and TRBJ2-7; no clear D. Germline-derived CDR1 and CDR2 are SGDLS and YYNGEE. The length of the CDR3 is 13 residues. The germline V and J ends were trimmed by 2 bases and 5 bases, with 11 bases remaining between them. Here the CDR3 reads CASSVGLTDEQYF. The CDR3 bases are TGTGCCAGCAGCGTGGGCCTTACGGACGAGCAGTACTTC.

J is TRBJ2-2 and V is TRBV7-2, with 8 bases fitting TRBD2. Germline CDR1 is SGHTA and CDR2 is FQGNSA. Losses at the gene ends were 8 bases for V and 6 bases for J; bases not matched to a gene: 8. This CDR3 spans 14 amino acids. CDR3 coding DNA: TGTGCCAGCCGGCGCGGGGGGCGCCCCGGGGAGCTGTTTTTT. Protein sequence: CASRRGGRPGELFF.

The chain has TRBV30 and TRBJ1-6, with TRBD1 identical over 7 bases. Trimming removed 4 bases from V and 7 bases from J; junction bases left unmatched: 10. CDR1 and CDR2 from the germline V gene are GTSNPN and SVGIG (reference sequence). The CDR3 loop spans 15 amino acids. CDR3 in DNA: TGTGCCTGGACGACCGGGACAGCGCAGAATTCACCCCTCCACTTT. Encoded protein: CAWTTGTAQNSPLHF.

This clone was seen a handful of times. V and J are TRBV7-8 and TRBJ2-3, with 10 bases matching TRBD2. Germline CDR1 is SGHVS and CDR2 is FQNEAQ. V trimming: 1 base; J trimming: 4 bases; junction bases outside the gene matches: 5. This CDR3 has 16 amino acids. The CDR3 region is CASSLDSGGAPDTQYF. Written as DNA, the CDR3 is TGTGCCAGCAGCTTAGACAGCGGGGGGGCCCCAGATACGCAGTATTTT. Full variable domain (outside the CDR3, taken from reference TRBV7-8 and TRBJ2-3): GAGVSQSPRYKVAKRGQDVALRCDPISGHVSLFWYQQALGQGPEFLTYFQNEAQLDKSGLPSDRFFAERPEGSVSTLKIQRTQQEDSAVYLCASSLDSGGAPDTQYFGPGTRLTVL.

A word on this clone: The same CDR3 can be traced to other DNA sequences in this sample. CDR3 sequence: CAWSGSETQYF. Here the CDR3 DNA reads TGTGCCTGGAGTGGGAGCGAGACCCAGTACTTC. This rearrangement joins TRBV30 to TRBJ2-5; D is unclear. Germline values: CDR1 GTSNPN, CDR2 SVGIG (reference sequence). The V gene lost 1 base and the J gene lost 5 bases, with 5 bases spanning the gap. The CDR3 length is 11 residues.

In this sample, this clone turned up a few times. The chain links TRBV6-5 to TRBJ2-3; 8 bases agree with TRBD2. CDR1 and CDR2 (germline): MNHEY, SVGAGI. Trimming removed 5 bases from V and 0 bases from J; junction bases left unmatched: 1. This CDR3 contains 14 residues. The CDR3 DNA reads TGTGCCAGCAGTCAGCGGGGGAGCACAGATACGCAGTATTTT. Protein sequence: CASSQRGSTDTQYF.

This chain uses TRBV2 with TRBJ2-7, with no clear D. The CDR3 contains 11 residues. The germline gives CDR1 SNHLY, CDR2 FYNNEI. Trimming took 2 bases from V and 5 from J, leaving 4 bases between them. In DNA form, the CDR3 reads TGTGCCAGCAGTGAAATCAACGAGCAGTACTTC. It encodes CASSEINEQYF.

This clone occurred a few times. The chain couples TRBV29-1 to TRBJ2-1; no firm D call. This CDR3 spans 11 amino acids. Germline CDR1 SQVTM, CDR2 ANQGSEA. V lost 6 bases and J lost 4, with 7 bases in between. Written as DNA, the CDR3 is TGCAGCGTCAACCCGTACAATGAGCAGTTCTTC. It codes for CSVNPYNEQFF.

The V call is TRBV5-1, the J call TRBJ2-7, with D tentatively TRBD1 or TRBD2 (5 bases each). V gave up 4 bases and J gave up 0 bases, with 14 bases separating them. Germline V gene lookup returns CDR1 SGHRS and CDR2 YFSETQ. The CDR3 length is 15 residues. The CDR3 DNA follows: TGCGCCAGCAGCCTAAACCGGGACGGCTCCTACGAGCAGTACTTC. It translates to CASSLNRDGSYEQYF.